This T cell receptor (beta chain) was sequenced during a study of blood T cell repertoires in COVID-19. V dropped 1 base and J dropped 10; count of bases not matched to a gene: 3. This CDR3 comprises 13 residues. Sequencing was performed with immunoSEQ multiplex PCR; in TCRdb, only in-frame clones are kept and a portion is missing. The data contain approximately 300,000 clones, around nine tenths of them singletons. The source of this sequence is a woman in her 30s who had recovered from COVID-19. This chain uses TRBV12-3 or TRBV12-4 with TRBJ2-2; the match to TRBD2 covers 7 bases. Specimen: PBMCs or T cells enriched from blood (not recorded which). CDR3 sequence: CASSLVAGEELFF. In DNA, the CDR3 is TGTGCCAGCAGTTTAGTTGCGGGAGAGGAGCTGTTTTTT.